The 28 T cell receptor beta chains in this list originate from one sample, sequenced in a study of OX40 agonist ivuxolimab in advanced cancers. Assay: immunoSEQ multiplex PCR; the TCRdb copy retains only in-frame clones and omits some. The top ten clones hold roughly 1.2% of a sample with 45,000 to 75,000 clones, 79% of them seen once. Specimen: CD4+ or CD8+ T cells sorted from blood, collected in a trial of the OX40 agonist ivuxolimab. The receptors were gathered from an adult with an advanced solid tumor such as melanoma, head and neck, liver or kidney cancer.

The rearrangement links TRBV19 to TRBJ2-1, with a possible D match to TRBD1 (6 bases). This CDR3 is 16 amino acids long. V was clipped by 4 bases and J by 0 bases, with 13 bases between them. In germline, CDR1 is LNHDA, CDR2 SQIVND (reference sequence). In nucleotides, the CDR3 is TGTGCCAGTAGTACGATACAGGGTGTCTCCTACAATGAGCAGTTCTTC. Translated: CASSTIQGVSYNEQFF.

The J gene is TRBJ2-2, the V gene TRBV5-4; 14 bases match TRBD2. Germline V gene lookup returns CDR1 SGHNT and CDR2 YYREEE (reference sequence). V was clipped by 3 bases and J by 0 bases; unmatched bases: 1. There are 17 residues in the CDR3. CDR3 DNA: TGTGCCAGCAGCTCGACTAGCGGGAGGGCGAACACCGGGGAGCTGTTTTTT. This translates into CASSSTSGRANTGELFF.

This chain links TRBV30 with TRBJ1-5; TRBD1 aligns across 7 bases. CDR1 is GTSNPN and CDR2 is SVGIG in the germline V gene (reference sequence). The CDR3 covers 14 residues. The J segment lost 7 bases and the V segment lost 5 bases, leaving 11 bases of the junction unmatched. The CDR3 sequence is CAWDRDLGMQPQHF. DNA for the CDR3: TGTGCCTGGGACAGGGATCTTGGAATGCAGCCCCAGCATTTT.

The chain recombines TRBV11-2 with TRBJ1-6; tentative D call: TRBD1 (5 bases). Per germline, CDR1 SGHAT and CDR2 FQNNGV. The CDR3 covers 15 residues. V lost 5 bases and J 5 bases, leaving 13 bases between the germline ends. The CDR3 loop reads CASSPAGFHNSPLHF. The DNA of the CDR3 is TGTGCCAGCAGCCCCGCAGGGTTCCATAATTCACCCCTCCACTTT.

The chain is built from TRBV5-1 and TRBJ1-1; tentative D call: TRBD1 (6 bases). The CDR3 is 15 residues long. CDR1 SGHRS and CDR2 YFSETQ come from the germline V gene. V lost 0 bases and J 1 base, leaving 10 bases between the germline ends. CDR3 region: CASSLDGQKNTEAFF. DNA of the CDR3: TGCGCCAGCAGCTTGGACGGACAGAAGAACACTGAAGCTTTCTTT.

This clone occurred once. The chain combines TRBV7-8 with TRBJ2-2, with D possibly being TRBD1 (6 bases). Trimming removed 8 bases at V and 0 bases at J, with 7 bases between. In germline, CDR1 is SGHVS, CDR2 FQNEAQ. The CDR3 is 13 residues long. DNA of the CDR3: TGTGCCAGCGGGACACCGAACACCGGGGAGCTGTTTTTT. It is translated as CASGTPNTGELFF.

The chain has TRBV2 and TRBJ2-1; TRBD1 or TRBD2 may be the D gene (6 bases each). Between the trimmed V and J ends, which lost 7 bases and 4 bases, there was a span of 17 bases. Germline lookup yields CDR1 SNHLY and CDR2 FYNNEI. The CDR3 has 15 residues. The CDR3 is CASTLGAGRYNEQFF. The CDR3 nucleotides are TGTGCCAGCACCCTGGGGGCGGGAAGGTACAATGAGCAGTTCTTC.

The chain recombines TRBV6-6 with TRBJ1-1, with D perhaps TRBD1 (5 bases). Trimming removed 0 bases from V and 7 bases from J, with 12 bases in between. This CDR3 contains 14 residues. The germline V gene has CDR1 MNHNY and CDR2 SVGAGI (reference sequence). The CDR3 DNA sequence: TGTGCCAGCAGTTACTCCCGACAGAGTCTTGAAGCTTTCTTT. Translating gives CASSYSRQSLEAFF.

This chain links TRBV9 with TRBJ2-5, with TRBD2 matching 16 bases. The ends lost 2 bases at V and 4 bases at J; junction bases unmatched: 2. Germline V gene lookup returns CDR1 SGDLS and CDR2 YYNGEE. The CDR3 has 16 residues. The CDR3 loop reads CASSVGTSGGAETQYF. CDR3 in DNA: TGTGCCAGCAGCGTCGGGACTAGCGGGGGGGCAGAGACCCAGTACTTC.

The genes are TRBV4-1 and TRBJ2-2; D could derive from TRBD1 or TRBD2 (5 bases each). This CDR3 spans 15 amino acids. Germline-derived CDR1 and CDR2 are MGHRA and YSYEKL. Trimming took 4 bases from V and 6 from J, leaving 15 bases between them. The CDR3 nucleotides are TGCGCCAGCAGCCCCTCAGAGGGGACGTCCGGGGAGCTGTTTTTT. This encodes CASSPSEGTSGELFF.

This clone has a single count. The chain couples TRBV29-1 to TRBJ2-3; 8 nucleotides align to TRBD2. Germline CDR1 and CDR2: SQVTM and ANQGSEA. The CDR3 has 13 amino acids. The ends lost 1 base at V and 6 bases at J; junction bases unmatched: 3. The CDR3 DNA is TGCAGCGTTGAAGCGGGGGGGTCGGATACGCAGTATTTT. This sequence encodes CSVEAGGSDTQYF.

This clone was counted a single time. V gene TRBV5-1 combines with J gene TRBJ1-1; D ambiguous. The CDR3 runs 13 residues. The germline V and J ends were trimmed by 0 bases and 1 base, with 4 bases remaining between them. Germline CDR1 SGHRS, CDR2 YFSETQ. The CDR3 is CASSLVKNTEAFF. As DNA, the CDR3 is TGCGCCAGCAGCTTGGTAAAGAACACTGAAGCTTTCTTT. Full variable domain (remainder filled in from reference TRBV5-1 and TRBJ1-1): KAGVTQTPRYLIKTRGQQVTLSCSPISGHRSVSWYQQTPGQGLQFLFEYFSETQRNKGNFPGRFSGRQFSNSRSEMNVSTLELGDSALYLCASSLVKNTEAFFGQGTRLTVV.

This clone has just one count. CDR3 amino acids: CASSLNSVPTGEQYF. The CDR3 coding sequence is TGTGCCAGCAGCTTAAACAGCGTCCCCACGGGGGAGCAGTACTTC. The chain uses TRBV7-3 and TRBJ2-7, with D tentatively TRBD2 (5 bases). The CDR3 runs 15 residues. Germline values: CDR1 SGHTA, CDR2 FQGTGA. V was pared by 1 base and J by 7 bases, with 17 bases between.

V gene TRBV19 combines with J gene TRBJ1-1, with 8 bases fitting TRBD1. The ends lost 9 bases at V and 4 bases at J; junction bases unmatched: 7. CDR1 LNHDA and CDR2 SQIVND come from the germline V gene (reference sequence). CDR3 length equals 13 residues. CDR3 DNA: TGTGCCAGCGGTGAACAGGGGGGCACTGAAGCTTTCTTT. It codes for CASGEQGGTEAFF.

The table lists this clone with a few counts. This chain connects TRBV6-5 to TRBJ2-5; 7 bases agree with TRBD1. The V and J ends lost 5 bases and 4 bases, in that order; junction bases with no gene match: 4. Germline values: CDR1 MNHEY, CDR2 SVGAGI. The CDR3 loop spans 13 amino acids. The CDR3 protein is CASSPTGRETQYF. The CDR3 coding sequence is TGTGCCAGCAGTCCGACAGGGAGAGAGACCCAGTACTTC.

The CDR3 nucleotides are TGTGCCAGCAGCCCGGGACGGACAGACCGGCAGTACTTC. Residues: CASSPGRTDRQYF. The rearrangement joins TRBV9 to TRBJ2-7; D might be TRBD1 (6 bases). The CDR3 is 13 residues long. The V end lost 4 bases, the J end lost 9 bases, and 17 bases lay between the germline ends. Germline lookup yields CDR1 SGDLS and CDR2 YYNGEE.

A remark on this clone: A read error may account for a junction end that differs from germline. The chain recombines TRBV6-1 with TRBJ2-1; TRBD2 aligns across 10 bases. The CDR3 spans 15 residues. Looked up from germline, CDR1 is MNHNS and CDR2 is SASEGT. The CDR3 reads CASREAGGPYNEQFF. The CDR3 coding sequence is TGTGCCAGCAGGGAAGCGGGAGGGCCCTACAATGAGCAGTTCTTC.

The chain is built from TRBV6-1 and TRBJ2-5, with 9 bases that match TRBD1. Germline lookup yields CDR1 MNHNS and CDR2 SASEGT. The CDR3 loop spans 16 amino acids. Trimming cost V 3 bases and J 4 bases; bases outside gene matches: 9. The CDR3 coding sequence is TGTGCCAGCAGTGATTTCGACAGGGGGAAGGGAGAGACCCAGTACTTC. Its translation is CASSDFDRGKGETQYF.

This chain joins TRBV6-5 and TRBJ1-2, with TRBD1 matching 9 bases. This CDR3 contains 15 residues. After removal of 6 bases from V and 3 bases from J, the junction contained 8 bases not matched to a gene. Germline V gene data show CDR1 as MNHEY and CDR2 as SVGAGI. CDR3 sequence (DNA): TGTGCCAGCAGCCGGAGACAGGGGGTATACTATGGCTACACCTTC. Its protein product is CASSRRQGVYYGYTF.

The chain recombines TRBV6-1 with TRBJ2-3, with TRBD2 matching 11 bases. V lost 6 bases and J lost 2; bases outside the gene matches: 4. The germline gives CDR1 MNHNS, CDR2 SASEGT. The length of the CDR3 is 15 residues. The CDR3 protein is CASRVAGGPTDTQYF. The DNA for the CDR3 is TGTGCCAGCAGAGTAGCGGGGGGGCCCACAGATACGCAGTATTTT.

The chain links TRBV7-8 to TRBJ2-7; no definite D call. Germline V gene lookup returns CDR1 SGHVS and CDR2 FQNEAQ. Trimming stripped 3 bases from V and 1 base from J, with 7 bases between. This CDR3 is built from 13 residues. CDR3 sequence: CASSLQRSYEQYF. In DNA, the CDR3 is TGTGCCAGCAGCTTGCAACGATCCTACGAGCAGTACTTC.

The J gene is TRBJ1-4, the V gene TRBV7-8; D is uncertain. The CDR3 is 15 amino acids. The germline CDR1 and CDR2 sequences are SGHVS and FQNEAQ. V gave up 2 bases and J gave up 2 bases, with 9 bases separating them. Here the CDR3 reads CASSLSVQTNEKLFF. The CDR3 DNA follows: TGTGCCAGCAGCTTATCGGTACAGACTAATGAAAAACTGTTTTTT.

A single count supports this clone. The chain combines TRBV29-1 with TRBJ2-1; TRBD2 matches 8 bases. CDR1 SQVTM and CDR2 ANQGSEA come from the germline V gene. The J segment lost 8 bases and the V segment lost 3 bases, leaving 12 bases of the junction unmatched. The CDR3 is made up of 15 amino acids. CDR3 in amino acids: CSVDSAQREYDEQFF. As DNA, the CDR3 is TGCAGCGTTGATTCTGCCCAGCGGGAGTACGATGAGCAGTTCTTC.

The chain recombines TRBV11-3 with TRBJ2-3; 7 bases line up with TRBD2. The CDR3 is 14 residues long. J was trimmed by 4 bases and V by 9 bases; bases with no gene match: 10. Germline V gene data show CDR1 as SGHNT and CDR2 as YENEEA. The CDR3 spells CASGREMGSDTQYF. Here the CDR3 DNA reads TGTGCCAGTGGGCGGGAGATGGGGTCAGATACGCAGTATTTT.

The chain carries TRBV6-5 and TRBJ1-2, with TRBD1 identical over 7 bases. This CDR3 is 15 amino acids long. Per the germline V gene, CDR1 is MNHEY and CDR2 is SVGAGI. V was clipped by 6 bases and J by 4 bases; unmatched bases: 11. In DNA, the CDR3 is TGTGCCAGCAGGCGAACAGGGGATCCATTCTATGGCTACACCTTC. Encoded protein: CASRRTGDPFYGYTF.

V and J are TRBV11-2 and TRBJ2-5; D call uncertain. Looked up from germline, CDR1 is SGHAT and CDR2 is FQNNGV. With 5 bases removed from V and 0 bases from J, the gap between germline ends came to 13 bases. The CDR3 spans 15 residues. The CDR3: CASSLRLGNQETQYF. In DNA form, the CDR3 reads TGTGCCAGCAGCCTCCGTCTAGGGAACCAAGAGACCCAGTACTTC.

This chain uses TRBV15 with TRBJ2-3; 7 bases map to TRBD2. The CDR3 has 15 residues. The germline V gene has CDR1 LNHNV and CDR2 YYDKDF (reference sequence). Germline trimming cut 3 bases from V and 0 bases from J; bases unmatched to any gene: 3. CDR3 in DNA: TGTGCCACCAGCAGTGGGCGGGAGAGCACAGATACGCAGTATTTT. The encoded protein is CATSSGRESTDTQYF.

As regards this clone: The junction differs from germline at one of its ends, possibly a read error. The gene calls are TRBV5-1 and TRBJ2-7; possible D gene TRBD2, 5 bases. There are 13 residues in the CDR3. Germline V gene sequence: CDR1 SGHRS, CDR2 YFSETQ. The CDR3: CASGLGSSYEQYF. CDR3 DNA sequence: TGCGCCAGCGGCTTGGGGAGCTCCTACGAGCAGTACTTC.